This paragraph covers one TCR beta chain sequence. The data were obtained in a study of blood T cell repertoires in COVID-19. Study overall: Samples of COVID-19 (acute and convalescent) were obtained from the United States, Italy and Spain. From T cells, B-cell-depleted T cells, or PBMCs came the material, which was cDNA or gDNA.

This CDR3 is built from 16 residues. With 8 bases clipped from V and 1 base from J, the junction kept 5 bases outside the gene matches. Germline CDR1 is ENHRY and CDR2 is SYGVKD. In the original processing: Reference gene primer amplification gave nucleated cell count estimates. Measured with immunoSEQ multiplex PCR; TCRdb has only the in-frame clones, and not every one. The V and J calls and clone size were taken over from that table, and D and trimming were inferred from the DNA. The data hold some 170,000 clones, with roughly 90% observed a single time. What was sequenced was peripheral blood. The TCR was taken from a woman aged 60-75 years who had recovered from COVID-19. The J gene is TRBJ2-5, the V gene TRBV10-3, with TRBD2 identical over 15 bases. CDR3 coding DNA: TGTGCCATCGCCGGGACTAGCGGGGGGTTCCAAGAGACCCAGTACTTC. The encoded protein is CAIAGTSGGFQETQYF.